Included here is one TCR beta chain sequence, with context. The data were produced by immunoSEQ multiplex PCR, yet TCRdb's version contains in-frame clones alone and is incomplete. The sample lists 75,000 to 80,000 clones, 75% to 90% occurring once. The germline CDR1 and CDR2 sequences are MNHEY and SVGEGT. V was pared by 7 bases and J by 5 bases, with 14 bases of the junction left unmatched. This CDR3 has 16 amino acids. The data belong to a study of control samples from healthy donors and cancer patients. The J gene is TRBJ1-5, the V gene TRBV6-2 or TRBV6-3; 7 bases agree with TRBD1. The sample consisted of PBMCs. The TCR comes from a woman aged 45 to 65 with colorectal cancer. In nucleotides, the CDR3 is TGTGCCAGCACCCCGAGGGGGCCTACTGTGTATCAGCCCCAGCATTTT. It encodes CASTPRGPTVYQPQHF.